This entry features one T cell receptor (beta chain) sequence. As originally analysed: Nucleated cell number was recorded as an estimate derived from reference gene primer amplification. The table came from immunoSEQ multiplex PCR; TCRdb's copy has only in-frame clones and leaves some out. The V and J calls and clone size were taken over from that table, and D and trimming were inferred from the DNA. In the table there are 320,000 or so clones, more than 75% of which are singletons. The sample comes from a study of blood T cell repertoires in COVID-19. Looking at the study overall: Samples representing acute and convalescent COVID-19 were sourced from the United States, Italy and Spain.

Those enrolled, adults aged about 18 to 89 years, came from 20 to 25 US areas. Participants reported their clinical history, and cohort assignment relied on those reports. The sample consisted of PBMCs or T cells enriched from blood (not recorded which). The origin of this receptor is a woman aged 25 to 39 who had recovered from COVID-19.

CDR3 DNA: TGTGCCAGCAGTGAAGAGATCAGGGTGATTAACGAGCAGTACTTC. Protein: CASSEEIRVINEQYF. The V gene is TRBV2, the J gene TRBJ2-7; TRBD1 is a possible D gene (5 bases). Per germline, CDR1 SNHLY and CDR2 FYNNEI. V gave up 1 base and J gave up 5 bases, with 15 bases separating them. There are 15 residues in the CDR3.